A selection of T cell receptor beta chains follows, all from one sample in a study of cytomegalovirus exposure and HLA in healthy donors. Repertoires were generated with immunoSEQ multiplex PCR, while TCRdb's copy carries only in-frame clones and drops some. The sample shows 100,000 to 120,000 clones, 69% of them seen only once. Sequenced sample: PBMCs. Every receptor here comes from a man aged 25 to 40 in good health and CMV-seronegative. Both conserved end residues are part of each CDR3. Each record gives: D gene, clone size, J gene, CDR3 length, V gene, CDR3 protein, CDR3 DNA. D genes are given only for firm matches. Clone size, where shown, is once, few, many, or a class for clones that have expanded.

>NA|NA|TRBJ2-5|15|TRBV4-3
CASSQKSQGEGTQYF
TGCGCCAGCAGCCAAAAGTCACAGGGGGAGGGGACCCAGTACTTC
>NA|NA|TRBJ1-1|14|TRBV11-2
CASSSRRDPPEAFF
TGTGCCAGCAGCTCCAGGCGGGACCCCCCTGAAGCTTTCTTT
>TRBD1|NA|TRBJ1-2|15|TRBV7-9
CASSLGTGVRYGYTF
TGTGCCAGCAGCTTAGGGACAGGGGTACGCTATGGCTACACCTTC
>NA|NA|TRBJ2-3|17|TRBV29-1
CSVPVGGPQASTDTQYF
TGCAGCGTACCGGTCGGGGGGCCCCAGGCTAGCACAGATACGCAGTATTTT
>NA|NA|TRBJ2-7|14|TRBV27
CASSLNGGAKEQYF
TGTGCCAGCAGTCTCAACGGGGGTGCGAAGGAGCAGTACTTC
>NA|few|TRBJ1-5|14|TRBV6-5
CASRPGESNQPQHF
TGTGCCAGCAGGCCAGGGGAGAGCAATCAGCCCCAGCATTTT
>NA|NA|TRBJ2-7|13|TRBV6-1
CATDRQQFYEQYF
TGTGCCACCGATCGACAGCAATTCTACGAGCAGTACTTC
>NA|NA|TRBJ2-7|15|TRBV4-2
CASSQDQGLTYEQYF
TGTGCCAGCAGCCAAGATCAGGGTCTTACCTACGAGCAGTACTTC
>NA|few|TRBJ2-2|15|TRBV4-2
CASSEGSANTGELFF
TGTGCCAGCAGCGAGGGCAGCGCGAACACCGGGGAGCTGTTTTTT
>NA|NA|TRBJ2-7|11|TRBV28
CASSTEYEQYF
TGTGCCAGCAGTACCGAGTACGAGCAGTACTTC
>TRBD2|NA|TRBJ2-3|17|TRBV11-2
CASSYGTSGRFVDTQYF
TGTGCCAGCAGCTATGGGACTAGCGGGAGGTTTGTAGATACGCAGTATTTT
>NA|NA|TRBJ1-1|13|TRBV5-1
CASSLSPDTEAFF
TGCGCCAGCAGCTTGTCTCCCGACACTGAAGCTTTCTTT
>TRBD2|NA|TRBJ2-7|18|TRBV7-2
CASSLRTRGIAGGAEQYF
TGTGCCAGCAGCTTGAGGACCCGGGGGATAGCGGGAGGAGCCGAGCAGTACTTC
>NA|NA|TRBJ2-2|15|TRBV5-8
CASSLAGSDTGELFF
TGTGCCAGCAGCTTGGCAGGGTCGGACACCGGGGAGCTGTTTTTT
>NA|NA|TRBJ2-5|15|TRBV5-1
CASSLELASQETQYF
TGCGCCAGCAGCTTGGAACTAGCCTCACAAGAGACCCAGTACTTC
>NA|once|TRBJ2-3|17|TRBV4-3
CASSHGGGRGGPDTQYF
TGCGCCAGCAGCCACGGAGGTGGGAGGGGGGGCCCAGATACGCAGTATTTT
>TRBD2|NA|TRBJ2-7|14|TRBV6-5
CASSMGAGGYEQYF
TGTGCCAGCTCAATGGGGGCGGGGGGGTACGAGCAGTACTTC
>TRBD1|NA|TRBJ2-1|14|TRBV5-1
CASSAYRGSGEQFF
TGCGCCAGCAGCGCCTACAGGGGCAGCGGTGAGCAGTTCTTC
>NA|NA|TRBJ2-2|18|TRBV18
CASSPKTSRLLNTGELFF
TGTGCCAGCTCACCTAAAACTAGCAGGCTTTTGAACACCGGGGAGCTGTTTTTT
>NA|NA|TRBJ1-5|14|TRBV7-2
CASSLELINQPQHF
TGTGCCAGCAGCTTAGAACTGATCAATCAGCCCCAGCATTTT
>NA|few|TRBJ2-5|12|TRBV7-9
CASSLGRETQYF
TGTGCCAGCAGCTTAGGGAGGGAGACCCAGTACTTC
>NA|NA|TRBJ1-6|14|TRBV11-2
CASSSGLADSPLHF
TGTGCCAGCAGCTCGGGCCTAGCGGATTCACCCCTCCACTTT
>NA|NA|TRBJ1-5|13|TRBV7-2
CASSSDRNQPQHF
TGTGCCAGCAGCTCTGACAGAAATCAGCCCCAGCATTTT
>TRBD1|NA|TRBJ1-3|17|TRBV13
CASSSRDSLALRNTIYF
TGTGCCAGCAGCTCCCGGGACAGCTTAGCTCTAAGAAACACCATATATTTT
>NA|once|TRBJ2-1|14|TRBV27
CASRSRGTYNEQFF
TGTGCCAGCAGGTCTAGGGGCACCTACAATGAGCAGTTCTTC
>TRBD1|NA|TRBJ2-3|12|TRBV11-2
CASSLRTGGMYF
TGTGCCAGCAGCCTCCGGACAGGGGGCATGTATTTT
>TRBD2|NA|TRBJ2-7|15|TRBV7-9
CASSWGLAGGYEQYF
TGTGCCAGCAGCTGGGGACTAGCGGGAGGGTACGAGCAGTACTTC
>NA|NA|TRBJ2-7|13|TRBV5-1
CASSPGLTYEQYF
TGCGCCAGCAGCCCTGGACTTACCTACGAGCAGTACTTC
>NA|NA|TRBJ1-6|14|TRBV28
CASSLPGHSSPLHF
TGTGCCAGCAGTTTACCCGGACATTCGTCACCCCTCCACTTT
>TRBD1|NA|TRBJ1-6|15|TRBV7-2
CASSLTGPPNSPLHF
TGTGCCAGCAGCTTGACAGGGCCACCTAATTCACCCCTCCACTTT
>TRBD2|NA|TRBJ2-7|15|TRBV11-2
CASSLELAGDYEQYF
TGTGCCAGCAGCTTAGAACTAGCGGGGGACTACGAGCAGTACTTC
>TRBD1|NA|TRBJ1-5|21|TRBV10-1
CASSEFWRTGGRGIRGQPQHF
TGCGCCAGCAGTGAGTTTTGGAGGACAGGGGGCCGGGGGATTCGGGGTCAGCCCCAGCATTTT
>TRBD1|NA|TRBJ1-2|15|TRBV28
CASSSTGTGGVGYTF
TGTGCCAGCAGTTCCACCGGGACAGGGGGAGTTGGCTACACCTTC
>NA|NA|TRBJ2-3|15|TRBV5-6
CASSLIAASTDTQYF
TGTGCCAGCAGCTTGATAGCGGCTAGCACAGATACGCAGTATTTT
>TRBD2|NA|TRBJ2-3|16|TRBV30
CAWGPGLAGGLDTQYF
TGTGCCTGGGGGCCGGGACTAGCGGGAGGGCTCGATACGCAGTATTTT
>TRBD1|NA|TRBJ2-2|16|TRBV18
CASSPPERGLIGELFF
TGTGCCAGCTCACCACCGGAAAGGGGGCTTATCGGGGAGCTGTTTTTT
>TRBD1|NA|TRBJ1-3|15|TRBV27
CASSRQGAYGNTIYF
TGTGCCAGCAGTCGACAGGGGGCGTATGGAAACACCATATATTTT
>NA|NA|TRBJ2-3|14|TRBV6-5
CASRQTGLTDTQYF
TGTGCCAGCAGGCAAACAGGGCTCACAGATACGCAGTATTTT
>NA|NA|TRBJ1-3|12|TRBV28
CATGGGGNTIYF
TGTGCCACGGGGGGTGGGGGAAACACCATATATTTT
>TRBD2|NA|TRBJ2-3|16|TRBV7-3
CASSSYASGSADTQYF
TGTGCCAGCAGCTCGTATGCTAGCGGGAGTGCAGATACGCAGTATTTT
>TRBD2|NA|TRBJ2-7|18|TRBV12-5
CARARGGSEKPLSYEQYF
TGTGCTAGGGCCCGGGGGGGGTCAGAAAAACCGTTATCCTACGAGCAGTACTTC
>NA|NA|TRBJ1-2|15|TRBV14
CASSQGQQGFYGYTF
TGTGCCAGCAGCCAAGGGCAACAGGGATTCTATGGCTACACCTTC
>TRBD1|NA|TRBJ1-1|15|TRBV10-3
CAISEPGGARTEAFF
TGTGCCATCAGTGAGCCAGGGGGCGCGAGGACTGAAGCTTTCTTT
>NA|NA|TRBJ2-7|17|TRBV2
CASSEDEYEPFRHEQYF
TGTGCCAGCAGTGAAGATGAGTACGAACCTTTCCGCCACGAGCAGTACTTC
>TRBD1|few|TRBJ1-4|14|TRBV19
CASNQQGINEKLFF
TGTGCCAGTAACCAACAGGGGATTAATGAAAAACTGTTTTTT
>TRBD2|few|TRBJ2-3|14|TRBV18
CASSPPTSWDTQYF
TGTGCCAGCTCACCCCCGACTAGCTGGGATACGCAGTATTTT
>TRBD2|NA|TRBJ2-1|16|TRBV5-1
CASSFPTSGRADEQFF
TGCGCCAGCAGCTTCCCCACTAGCGGGAGGGCCGATGAGCAGTTCTTC
>TRBD2|NA|TRBJ2-1|15|TRBV27
CASTPGGSSYNEQFF
TGTGCCAGCACCCCGGGGGGTAGCTCCTACAATGAGCAGTTCTTC
>TRBD2|NA|TRBJ2-7|15|TRBV19
CASSFGGSGKVEQYF
TGTGCCAGTAGTTTCGGTGGTAGCGGGAAGGTCGAGCAGTACTTC
>NA|NA|TRBJ2-7|13|TRBV7-9
CSSSLDPLNEQYF
TGTTCCAGCAGCTTAGATCCCCTTAACGAGCAGTACTTC
>NA|few|TRBJ1-1|15|TRBV28
CASSFLRTAAGKAFF
TGTGCCAGCAGTTTTTTAAGAACGGCGGCAGGGAAAGCTTTCTTT
>NA|NA|TRBJ2-7|13|TRBV7-9
CASSRGGDYEQYF
TGTGCCAGCAGCAGGGGGGGGGACTACGAGCAGTACTTC
>TRBD2|NA|TRBJ2-7|12|TRBV6-5
CASQTAGYEQYF
TGTGCCAGCCAAACAGCGGGGTACGAGCAGTACTTC
>NA|NA|TRBJ2-5|16|TRBV15
CATSRGVWTEQETQYF
TGTGCCACCAGCAGAGGGGTCTGGACAGAGCAAGAGACCCAGTACTTC
>TRBD1|NA|TRBJ1-1|14|TRBV2
CASSERTGAAEAFF
TGTGCCAGCAGTGAAAGGACAGGGGCAGCTGAAGCTTTCTTT
>TRBD2|once|TRBJ2-7|13|TRBV7-2
CASRHSGGYEQYF
TGTGCCAGCAGACATAGCGGGGGCTACGAGCAGTACTTC
>TRBD1|NA|TRBJ2-7|14|TRBV5-1
CASSAGTGSYEQYF
TGCGCCAGCAGCGCGGGGACAGGGTCGTACGAGCAGTACTTC
>TRBD2|NA|TRBJ2-5|14|TRBV6-6
CASSYPASGREQYF
TGTGCCAGCAGTTACCCCGCTAGCGGGAGGGAGCAGTACTTC